These 3 T cell receptor beta chains share one sample of origin, sequenced in a study of blood T cell repertoires in COVID-19. Repertoires were generated with immunoSEQ multiplex PCR, while TCRdb's copy carries only in-frame clones and drops some. The sample lists tens of thousands of clones, 65% to 90% occurring once. Source material: peripheral blood. These receptors were collected from a man in his forties or fifties with acute or convalescent COVID-19.

The rearrangement joins TRBV28 to TRBJ2-3; D unclear. This CDR3 spans 13 amino acids. Germline-derived CDR1 and CDR2 are MDHEN and SYDVKM. The V end lost 6 bases, the J end lost 1 base, and 8 bases lay between the germline ends. The CDR3 region is CASRPLGTDTQYF. The CDR3, as DNA: TGTGCCAGCAGACCTCTAGGCACAGATACGCAGTATTTT.

This clone has just a few counts. This rearrangement joins TRBV4-1 to TRBJ2-7; D is perhaps TRBD2 (5 bases). V was pared by 0 bases and J by 6 bases, with 9 bases between. Germline-derived CDR1 and CDR2 are MGHRA and YSYEKL. The CDR3 covers 13 residues. CDR3: CASSQDPGFEQYF. The CDR3 DNA reads TGCGCCAGCAGCCAAGATCCGGGGTTCGAGCAGTACTTC.

This chain connects TRBV4-2 to TRBJ1-2, with D tentatively TRBD1 (6 bases). The ends were cut back, 5 bases at V and 8 bases at J, with 21 bases in the middle. The CDR3 is made up of 15 amino acids. Looked up from germline, CDR1 is LGHNA and CDR2 is YNFKEQ. CDR3 protein: CASSGSSRGVSGYTF. CDR3 DNA sequence: TGTGCCAGCAGCGGTTCGAGCAGGGGAGTATCCGGCTACACCTTC.